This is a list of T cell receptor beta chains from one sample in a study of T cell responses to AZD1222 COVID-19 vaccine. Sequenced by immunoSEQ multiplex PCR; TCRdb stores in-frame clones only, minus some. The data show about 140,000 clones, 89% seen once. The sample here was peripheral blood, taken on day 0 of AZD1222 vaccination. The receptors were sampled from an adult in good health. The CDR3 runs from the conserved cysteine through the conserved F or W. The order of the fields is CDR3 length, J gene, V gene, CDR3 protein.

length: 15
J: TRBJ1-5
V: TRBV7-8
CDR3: CASSSGGSSNQPQHF

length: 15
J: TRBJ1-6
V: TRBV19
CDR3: CASSIFGHHNSPLHF

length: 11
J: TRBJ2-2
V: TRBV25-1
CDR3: CAVRGTGELFF

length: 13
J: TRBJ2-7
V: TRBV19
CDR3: CASAAASSYEQYF

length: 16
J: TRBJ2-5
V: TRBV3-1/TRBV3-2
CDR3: CASSQLSAQFQETQYF

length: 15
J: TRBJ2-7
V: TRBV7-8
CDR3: CASSRVSGGSYEQYF

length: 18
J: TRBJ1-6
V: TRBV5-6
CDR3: CASSLASAGSSYNSPLHF

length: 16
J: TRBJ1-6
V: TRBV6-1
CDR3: CASSEGWSSYNSPLHF

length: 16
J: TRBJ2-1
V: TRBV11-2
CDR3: CASSLEVAGGNNEQFF

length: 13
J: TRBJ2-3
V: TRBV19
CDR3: CASSGARGDTQYF

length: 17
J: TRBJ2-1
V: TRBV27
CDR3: CASSLGTQPVAYNEQFF

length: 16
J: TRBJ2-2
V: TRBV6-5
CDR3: CASSYSPGSNTGELFF

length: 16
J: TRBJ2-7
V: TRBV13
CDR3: CASSLGGLAGSYEQYF